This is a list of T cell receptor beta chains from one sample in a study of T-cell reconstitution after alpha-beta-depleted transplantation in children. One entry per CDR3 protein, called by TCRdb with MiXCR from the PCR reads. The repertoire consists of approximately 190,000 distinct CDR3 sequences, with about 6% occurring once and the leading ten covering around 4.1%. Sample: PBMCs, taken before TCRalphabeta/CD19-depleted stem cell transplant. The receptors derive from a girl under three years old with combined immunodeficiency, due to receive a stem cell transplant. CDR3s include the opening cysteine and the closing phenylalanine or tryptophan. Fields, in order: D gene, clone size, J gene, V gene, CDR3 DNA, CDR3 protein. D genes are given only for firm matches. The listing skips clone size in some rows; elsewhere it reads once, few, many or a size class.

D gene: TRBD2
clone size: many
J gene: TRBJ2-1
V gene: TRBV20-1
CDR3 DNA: TGCAGTGCCCCGACTAGCGGGAGATACAATGAGCAGTTCTTC
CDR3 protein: CSAPTSGRYNEQFF

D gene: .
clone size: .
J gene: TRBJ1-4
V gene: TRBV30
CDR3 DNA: TGTGCCTGGAGTTTGTCGGGGAGGAATGAAAAACTGTTTTTT
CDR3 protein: CAWSLSGRNEKLFF

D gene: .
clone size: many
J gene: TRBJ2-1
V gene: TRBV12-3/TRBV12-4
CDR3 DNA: TGTGCCAGCAGTTTGTCGGGATTGCACAATGAGCAGTTCTTC
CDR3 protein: CASSLSGLHNEQFF

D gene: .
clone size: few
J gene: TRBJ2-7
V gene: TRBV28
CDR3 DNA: TGTGCCAGCCGTCCCCTGGGGCGGGCCTACGAGCAGTACTTC
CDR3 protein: CASRPLGRAYEQYF

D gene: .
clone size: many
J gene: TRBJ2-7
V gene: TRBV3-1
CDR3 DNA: TGTGCCAGCAGCCAAGATTCTTGGGGAGACTCCTACGAGCAGTACTTC
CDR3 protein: CASSQDSWGDSYEQYF

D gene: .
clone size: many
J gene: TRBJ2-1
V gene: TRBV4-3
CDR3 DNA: TGCGCCAGCAGCCAAGAAGAGACACCCAGCTCCTACAATGAGCAGTTCTTC
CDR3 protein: CASSQEETPSSYNEQFF

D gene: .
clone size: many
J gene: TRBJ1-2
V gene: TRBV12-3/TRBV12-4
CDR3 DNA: TGTGCCAGCAGTTTCGTACAGAACTATGGCTACACCTTC
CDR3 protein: CASSFVQNYGYTF

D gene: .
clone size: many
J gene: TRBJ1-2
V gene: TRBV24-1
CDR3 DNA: TGTGCCACCGGGACACCGTACTATGGCTACACCTTC
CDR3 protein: CATGTPYYGYTF

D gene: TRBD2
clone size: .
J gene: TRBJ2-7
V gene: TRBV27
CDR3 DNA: TGTGCCAGCAGTCCCGGGACTAGCGGATACGAGCGGTACTTC
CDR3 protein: CASSPGTSGYERYF

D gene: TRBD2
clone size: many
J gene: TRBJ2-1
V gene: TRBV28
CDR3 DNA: TGTGCCAGCAGTTTATGGGGACTAGCGGCCTACAATGAGCAGTTCTTC
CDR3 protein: CASSLWGLAAYNEQFF

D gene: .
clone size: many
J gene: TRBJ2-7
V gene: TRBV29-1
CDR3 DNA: TGCAGCGTTGAAGAAGAGGGAGTGGCAGGTTACGAGCAGTACTTC
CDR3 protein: CSVEEEGVAGYEQYF

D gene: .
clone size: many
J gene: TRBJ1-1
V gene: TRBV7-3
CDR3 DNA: TGTGCCAGCAGCGAGGGGTTTGGCACTGAAGCTTTCTTT
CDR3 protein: CASSEGFGTEAFF

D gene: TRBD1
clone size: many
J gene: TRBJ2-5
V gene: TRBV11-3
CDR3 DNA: TGTGCCAGCAGCTTAGAAGTGCAGGGGGCTCCCCAAGAGACCCAGTACTTC
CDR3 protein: CASSLEVQGAPQETQYF

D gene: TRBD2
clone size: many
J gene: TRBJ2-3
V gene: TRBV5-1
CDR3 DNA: TGCGCCAGCGGCCTTCGAGAAGCGGGGGCCCTCGACACAGATACGCAGTATTTT
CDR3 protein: CASGLREAGALDTDTQYF

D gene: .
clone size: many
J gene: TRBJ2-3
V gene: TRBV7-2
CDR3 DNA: TGTGCCAGCAGCTTAGGCCTCGCGGGACGTATCACAGATACGCAGTATTTT
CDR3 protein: CASSLGLAGRITDTQYF

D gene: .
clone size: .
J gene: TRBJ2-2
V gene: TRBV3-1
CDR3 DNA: TGTGCCAGCAGCCACCCCCTTGACTCCGGGGAGCTGTTTTTT
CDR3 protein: CASSHPLDSGELFF

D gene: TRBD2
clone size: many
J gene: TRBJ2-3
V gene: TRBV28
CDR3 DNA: TGTGCCAGCAGTCATCAACGGGGGGTTACAGATACGCAGTATTTT
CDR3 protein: CASSHQRGVTDTQYF

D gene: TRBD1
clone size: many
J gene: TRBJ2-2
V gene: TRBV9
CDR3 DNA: TGTGCCAGCAGCACCTCGGGACAGGGGAACACCGGGGAGCTGTTTTTT
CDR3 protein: CASSTSGQGNTGELFF

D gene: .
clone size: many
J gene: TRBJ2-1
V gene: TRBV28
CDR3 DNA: TGTGCCAGCAGTTTGTATCTAGCGCAAAATGAGCAGTTCTTC
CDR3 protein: CASSLYLAQNEQFF

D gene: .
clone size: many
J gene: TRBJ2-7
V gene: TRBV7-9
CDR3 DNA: TGTGCCAGCAGCTTTCCCGGGTCTCCCGGTGAGCAGTACTTC
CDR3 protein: CASSFPGSPGEQYF

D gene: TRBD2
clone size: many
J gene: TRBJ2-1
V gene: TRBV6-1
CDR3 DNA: TGTGCCGGGTCCTTTTCAGCGGGGGGCATCGATGAGCAGTTCTTC
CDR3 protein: CAGSFSAGGIDEQFF

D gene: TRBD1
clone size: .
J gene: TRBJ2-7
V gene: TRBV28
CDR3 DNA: TGTGCCAGCAGTTCCCCGGGACAGGGGTGGCACGAGCAGTACTTC
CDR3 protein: CASSSPGQGWHEQYF

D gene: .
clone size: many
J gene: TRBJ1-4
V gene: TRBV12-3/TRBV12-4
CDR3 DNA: TGTGCCAGCAGGCCCTACAAGAATGAAAAACTGTTTTTT
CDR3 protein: CASRPYKNEKLFF

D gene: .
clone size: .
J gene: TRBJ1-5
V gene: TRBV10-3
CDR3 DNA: TGTGCCATCAGTGAGTGGGGGGGGAGCAATCAGCCCCAGCATTTT
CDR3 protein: CAISEWGGSNQPQHF

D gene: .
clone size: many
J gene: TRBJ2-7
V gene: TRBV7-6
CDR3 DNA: TGTGCCAGCAGCTTAGCTGCAGGGACCTACGAGCAGTACTTC
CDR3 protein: CASSLAAGTYEQYF

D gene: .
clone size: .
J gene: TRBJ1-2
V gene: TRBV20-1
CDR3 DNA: TGCAGTGCTAGAGTTGCAGGGAAGAATGGCTACACCTTC
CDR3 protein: CSARVAGKNGYTF

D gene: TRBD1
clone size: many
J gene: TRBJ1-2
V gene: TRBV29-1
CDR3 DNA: TGCAGCGTTGAATCAGGACAGGGGAATGGCTACACCTTC
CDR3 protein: CSVESGQGNGYTF

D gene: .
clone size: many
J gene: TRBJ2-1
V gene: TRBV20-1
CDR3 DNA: TGCAGTGCTAGAGGGGAGAGGTGGGACCCTTACAATGAGCAGTTCTTC
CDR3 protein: CSARGERWDPYNEQFF

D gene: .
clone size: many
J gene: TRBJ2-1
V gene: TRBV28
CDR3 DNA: TGTGCCAGCAGTAAGTCGGGACAGCAGTTCTTC
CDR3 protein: CASSKSGQQFF

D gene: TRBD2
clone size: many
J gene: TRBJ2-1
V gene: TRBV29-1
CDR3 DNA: TGCAGCGCCGGCGGGAGCGGCATCAGTGAGCAGTTCTTC
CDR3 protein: CSAGGSGISEQFF

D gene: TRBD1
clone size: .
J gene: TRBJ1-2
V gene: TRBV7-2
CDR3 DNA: TGTGCCAGCAGCTTATCGGCGGGACAGGTGCCTACTAACTATGGCTACACCTTC
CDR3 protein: CASSLSAGQVPTNYGYTF

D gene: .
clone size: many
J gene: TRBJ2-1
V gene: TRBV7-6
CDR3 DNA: TGTGCCAGCAGCTCCCTGGACAGTAAAAATGAGCAGTTCTTC
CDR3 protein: CASSSLDSKNEQFF

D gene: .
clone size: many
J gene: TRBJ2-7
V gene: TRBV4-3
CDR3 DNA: TGCGCCAGCAGCCAAGAGATCGGATTCGGTGACTACGAGCAGTACTTC
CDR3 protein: CASSQEIGFGDYEQYF

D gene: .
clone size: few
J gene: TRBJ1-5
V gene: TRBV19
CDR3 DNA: TGTGCCAGTAGTATCGAGGGAGGGTATAGCAATCAGCCCCAGCATTTT
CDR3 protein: CASSIEGGYSNQPQHF

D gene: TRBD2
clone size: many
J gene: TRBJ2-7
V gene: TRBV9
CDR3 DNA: TGTGCCAGCAGCGTAGTAGGGACTAGCGGGAGAAATGAGCAGTACTTC
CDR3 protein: CASSVVGTSGRNEQYF

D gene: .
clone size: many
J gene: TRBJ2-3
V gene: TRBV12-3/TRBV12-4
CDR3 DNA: TGTGCCAGCAGTTTTCTTCTGAGGGGGGGCTCGGATACGCAGTATTTT
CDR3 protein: CASSFLLRGGSDTQYF

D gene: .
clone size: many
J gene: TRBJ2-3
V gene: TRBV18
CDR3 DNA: TGTGCCAGCTCACCGGACAGGCGGGGAGATACGCAGTATTTT
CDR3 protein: CASSPDRRGDTQYF

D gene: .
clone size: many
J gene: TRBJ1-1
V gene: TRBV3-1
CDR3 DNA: TGTGCCAGCAGCCAAGATGGGGGTACTGAAGCTTTCTTT
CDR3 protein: CASSQDGGTEAFF